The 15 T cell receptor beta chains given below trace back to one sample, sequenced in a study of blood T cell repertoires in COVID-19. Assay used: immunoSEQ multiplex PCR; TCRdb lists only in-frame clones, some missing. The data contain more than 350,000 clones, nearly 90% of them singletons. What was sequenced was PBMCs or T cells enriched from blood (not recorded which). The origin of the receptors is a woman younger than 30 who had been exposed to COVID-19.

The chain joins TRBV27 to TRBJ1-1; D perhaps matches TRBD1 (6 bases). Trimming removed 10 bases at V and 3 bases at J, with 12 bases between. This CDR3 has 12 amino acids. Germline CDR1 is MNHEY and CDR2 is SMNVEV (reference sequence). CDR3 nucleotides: TGTGCCACGGGGGGGCGGGACACTGAAGCTTTCTTT. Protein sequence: CATGGRDTEAFF.

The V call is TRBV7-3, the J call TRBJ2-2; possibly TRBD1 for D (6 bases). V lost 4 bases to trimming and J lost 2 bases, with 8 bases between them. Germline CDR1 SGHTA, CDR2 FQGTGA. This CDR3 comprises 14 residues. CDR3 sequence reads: CASSSQGNTGELFF. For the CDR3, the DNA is TGTGCCAGCAGCTCACAGGGTAACACCGGGGAGCTGTTTTTT.

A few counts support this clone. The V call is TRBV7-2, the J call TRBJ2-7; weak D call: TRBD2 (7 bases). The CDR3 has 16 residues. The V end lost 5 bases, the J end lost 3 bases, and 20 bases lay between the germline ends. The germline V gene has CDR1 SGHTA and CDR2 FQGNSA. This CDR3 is CASSPRWGREIYEQYF. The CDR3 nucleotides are TGTGCCAGCAGCCCCCGGTGGGGGCGGGAGATCTACGAGCAGTACTTC.

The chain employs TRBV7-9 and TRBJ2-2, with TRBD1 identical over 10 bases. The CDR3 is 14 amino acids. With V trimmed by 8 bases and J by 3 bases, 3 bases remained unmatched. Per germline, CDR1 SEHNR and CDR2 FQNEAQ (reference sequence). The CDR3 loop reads CASRGTGDTGELFF. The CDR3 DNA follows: TGTGCCAGCCGGGGGACAGGGGACACCGGGGAGCTGTTTTTT.

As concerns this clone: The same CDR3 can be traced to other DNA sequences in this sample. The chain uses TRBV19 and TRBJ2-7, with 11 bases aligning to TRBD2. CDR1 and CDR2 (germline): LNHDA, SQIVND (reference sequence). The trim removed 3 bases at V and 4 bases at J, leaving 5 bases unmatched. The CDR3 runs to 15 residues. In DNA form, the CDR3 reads TGTGCCAGTAGTATCACTAGCGGGAGTCTGTACGAGCAGTACTTC. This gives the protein CASSITSGSLYEQYF.

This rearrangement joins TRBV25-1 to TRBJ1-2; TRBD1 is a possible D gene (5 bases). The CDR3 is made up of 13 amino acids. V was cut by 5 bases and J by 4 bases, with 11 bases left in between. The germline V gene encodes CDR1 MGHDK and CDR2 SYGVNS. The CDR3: CASSMGGGYGYTF. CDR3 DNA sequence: TGTGCCAGCAGTATGGGGGGGGGCTATGGCTACACCTTC.

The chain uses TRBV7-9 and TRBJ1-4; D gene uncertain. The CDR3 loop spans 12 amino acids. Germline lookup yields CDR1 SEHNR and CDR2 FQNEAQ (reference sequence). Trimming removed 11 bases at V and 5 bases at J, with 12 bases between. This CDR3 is CAVIRVNEKLFF. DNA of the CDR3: TGTGCCGTAATACGGGTGAATGAAAAACTGTTTTTT.

CDR3 sequence (DNA): TGTGCCAGCAGCCCTCCGGGACTAGCGGGGTCCGGGGAGCTGTTTTTT. This sequence encodes CASSPPGLAGSGELFF. The J gene is TRBJ2-2, the V gene TRBV7-8; 13 bases are a match to TRBD2. This CDR3 has 16 residues. J lost 6 bases, V lost 5 bases, and 6 bases had no gene match. The V gene's germline CDR1 is SGHVS and CDR2 FQNEAQ.

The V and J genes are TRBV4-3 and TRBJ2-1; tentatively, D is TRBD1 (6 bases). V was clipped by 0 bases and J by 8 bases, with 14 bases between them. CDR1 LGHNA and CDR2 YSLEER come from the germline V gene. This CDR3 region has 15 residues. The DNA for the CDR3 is TGCGCCAGCAGCCAAGAGAGGACAGCCGGGGATGAGCAGTTCTTC. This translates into CASSQERTAGDEQFF.

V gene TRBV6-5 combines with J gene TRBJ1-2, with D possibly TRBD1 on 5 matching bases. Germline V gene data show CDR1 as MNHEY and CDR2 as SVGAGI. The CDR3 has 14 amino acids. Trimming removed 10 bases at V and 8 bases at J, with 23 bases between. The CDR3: CANLGRGPQGGYTF. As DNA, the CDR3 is TGTGCCAACCTGGGAAGGGGCCCCCAGGGAGGCTACACCTTC.

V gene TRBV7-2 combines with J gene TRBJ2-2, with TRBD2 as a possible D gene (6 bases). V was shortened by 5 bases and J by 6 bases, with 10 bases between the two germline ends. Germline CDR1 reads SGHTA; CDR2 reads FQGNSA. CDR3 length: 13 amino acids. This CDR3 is CASSPRLAGELFF. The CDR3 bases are TGTGCCAGCAGCCCTCGACTAGCCGGGGAGCTGTTTTTT.

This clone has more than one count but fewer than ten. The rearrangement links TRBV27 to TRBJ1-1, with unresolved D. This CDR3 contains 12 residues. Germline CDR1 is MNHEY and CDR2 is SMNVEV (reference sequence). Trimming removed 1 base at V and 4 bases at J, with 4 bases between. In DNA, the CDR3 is TGTGCCAGCAGTTTATACGGCACTGAAGCTTTCTTT. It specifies CASSLYGTEAFF.

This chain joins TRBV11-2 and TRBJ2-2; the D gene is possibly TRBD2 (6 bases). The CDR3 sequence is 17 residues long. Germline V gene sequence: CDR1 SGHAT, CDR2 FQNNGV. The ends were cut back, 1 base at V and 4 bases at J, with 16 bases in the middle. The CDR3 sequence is CASSLGGAGTGTGELFF. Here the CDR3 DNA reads TGTGCCAGCAGCTTAGGTGGGGCGGGAACGGGCACCGGGGAGCTGTTTTTT.

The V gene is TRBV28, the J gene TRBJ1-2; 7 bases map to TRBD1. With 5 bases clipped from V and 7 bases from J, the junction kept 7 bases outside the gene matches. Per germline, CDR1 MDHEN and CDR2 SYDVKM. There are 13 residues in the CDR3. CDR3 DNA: TGTGCCAGCAGTAGATGGGACAGCTCTGGCTACACCTTC. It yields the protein CASSRWDSSGYTF.

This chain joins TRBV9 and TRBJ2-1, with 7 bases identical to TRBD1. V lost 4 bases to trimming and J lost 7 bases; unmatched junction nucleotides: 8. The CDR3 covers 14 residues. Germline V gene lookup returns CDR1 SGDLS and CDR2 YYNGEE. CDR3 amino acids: CASSPRTGLNEQFF. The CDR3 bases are TGTGCCAGCAGCCCCCGGACAGGTTTGAATGAGCAGTTCTTC.